The source of this TCR beta chain is a study of tissue T cells after allogeneic stem cell transplantation. Study-wide findings and caveats: TCR repertoires tracked anatomic similarity, regardless of disease or transplant status. Only a limited share of tissue TCRs appeared in blood or spleen. Which tissue TCRs were alloreactive or antigen-specific was not determined. Some clones might be persisting host cells.

A few counts support this clone. Its cognate antigen is unknown. The genes and germline here are from mouse. The missing CDR3 end, 1 residue past where the read stops, is filled in from the germline J gene. Survey-depth TCRbeta CDR3 sequencing reported V/J genes and productive frequencies. Produced via immunoSEQ multiplex PCR; TCRdb's table is partial and in-frame only. The sample holds approximately 9,000 clones, roughly 38% seen once. The time point: mouse harvest day 14 after allogeneic transplant. Tail vein injection delivered 10^7 T-cell-depleted bone marrow cells and 10^6 splenic CD5+ T cells. Germline CDR1 is SGHND and CDR2 is FRSKSL. Germline trimming cut 5 bases from V and 1 base from J; bases unmatched to any gene: 1. The CDR3 has 14 amino acids.

This TCR derives from a female BALB/c mouse given C57BL/6 T cells with graft-versus-host disease after an allogeneic hematopoietic cell transplant. The sequencing input was skin. The chain employs TRBV15 and TRBJ2-7; TRBD2 aligns across 11 bases. This CDR3 is CASSRLGGSYEQYF. The CDR3 bases that were read are TGTGCCAGCAGTCGACTGGGGGGGTCCTATGAACAGTAC. Full variable domain (missing parts from reference TRBV15 and TRBJ2-7): DAGVTQTPRHEVAEKGQTIILKCEPVSGHNDLFWYRQTKIQGLELLSYFRSKSLMEDGGAFKDRFKAEMLNSSFSTLKIQPTEPKDSAVYLCASSRLGGSYEQYFGPGTRLTVL.